Following are 13 T cell receptor beta chains from one sample sequenced in a study of cytomegalovirus exposure and HLA in healthy donors. Amplification used 60 Vbeta primers and 13 Jbeta primers. Clones were sequenced by immunoSEQ multiplex PCR, and TCRdb holds only the in-frame ones, with some missing. The sample has 150,000 to 200,000 clones; 80% are singletons. Sequencing used PBMCs. These receptors were obtained from a man aged 18 to 29 in good health and CMV-seropositive.

J is TRBJ1-2 and V is TRBV4-1; 7 nucleotides line up with TRBD1. CDR3 size: 14 residues. V dropped 2 bases and J dropped 8; count of bases not matched to a gene: 8. Germline lookup yields CDR1 MGHRA and CDR2 YSYEKL. The DNA of the CDR3 is TGCGCCAGCAGCCAATCGAACAGGGGACACGGCTACACCTTC. Protein: CASSQSNRGHGYTF.

The chain carries TRBV4-2 and TRBJ2-1; the match to TRBD2 covers 10 bases. V lost 5 bases and J lost 8; bases outside the gene matches: 18. This CDR3 spans 18 amino acids. The germline V gene encodes CDR1 LGHNA and CDR2 YNFKEQ. CDR3 sequence reads: CASSDMGGAGGPQYEQFF. The CDR3 region has the DNA TGTGCCAGCAGCGACATGGGCGGAGCGGGAGGGCCTCAGTATGAGCAGTTCTTC.

The gene calls are TRBV28 and TRBJ2-7, with D tentatively TRBD2 (5 bases). V gave up 8 bases and J gave up 2 bases, with 22 bases separating them. Germline V gene sequence: CDR1 MDHEN, CDR2 SYDVKM. There are 16 residues in the CDR3. The CDR3 sequence: CASGSSTGPTAYEQYF. Written as DNA, the CDR3 is TGTGCCAGCGGGAGTTCAACTGGCCCTACAGCCTACGAGCAGTACTTC.

This clone occurred a few times. The chain recombines TRBV6-1 with TRBJ2-2; D is perhaps TRBD1 (8 bases). The CDR3 has 16 amino acids. CDR1 is MNHNS, CDR2 SASEGT, per germline. The V and J ends lost 4 bases and 6 bases respectively, with 18 bases between them. DNA for the CDR3: TGTGCCAGCAGTGTGGGGGGGGACAGGTTATCCGGGGAGCTGTTTTTT. It yields the protein CASSVGGDRLSGELFF.

The V and J genes are TRBV4-2 and TRBJ2-3; TRBD2 agrees at 8 bases. The J segment lost 0 bases and the V segment lost 0 bases, leaving 5 bases of the junction unmatched. This CDR3 is 17 amino acids long. Germline CDR1 and CDR2: LGHNA and YNFKEQ. CDR3 DNA sequence: TGTGCCAGCAGCCAAGAGGTCCTAGCGGGTAGCACAGATACGCAGTATTTT. It codes for CASSQEVLAGSTDTQYF.

This clone has a handful of counts. This sequence joins TRBV6-1 and TRBJ2-3; 7 bases agree with TRBD1. The CDR3 is 15 amino acids. The V and J ends lost 4 bases and 3 bases, in that order; junction bases with no gene match: 7. In germline, CDR1 is MNHNS, CDR2 SASEGT. In nucleotides, the CDR3 is TGTGCCAGCAGTGGGACAGGACCGGGGACAGATACGCAGTATTTT. Translated, it gives CASSGTGPGTDTQYF.

The CDR3 DNA is TGTGCCAGCAGTTACGGGACAAATTTCTACGAGCAGTACTTC. Encoded protein: CASSYGTNFYEQYF. The V call is TRBV6-6, the J call TRBJ2-7, with D perhaps matching TRBD1 (6 bases). Germline V lookup: CDR1 MNHNY, CDR2 SVGAGI (reference sequence). The CDR3 spans 14 residues. V was trimmed by 2 bases and J by 3 bases, leaving 11 bases between them.

The chain carries TRBV5-1 and TRBJ2-7; TRBD2 agrees at 10 bases. The CDR3 loop spans 17 amino acids. Per germline, CDR1 SGHRS and CDR2 YFSETQ. The V gene end was trimmed by 4 bases and the J gene end by 2 bases; junction bases not matched to a gene: 12. CDR3 sequence: CASSVGPSGSGPYEQYF. The CDR3 coding sequence is TGCGCCAGCAGCGTAGGTCCTAGCGGGAGCGGACCCTACGAGCAGTACTTC. Full variable domain (missing parts from reference TRBV5-1 and TRBJ2-7): KAGVTQTPRYLIKTRGQQVTLSCSPISGHRSVSWYQQTPGQGLQFLFEYFSETQRNKGNFPGRFSGRQFSNSRSEMNVSTLELGDSALYLCASSVGPSGSGPYEQYFGPGTRLTVT.

V gene TRBV7-9 combines with J gene TRBJ1-5; 10 bases are a match to TRBD1. The CDR3 covers 16 residues. Germline V gene lookup returns CDR1 SEHNR and CDR2 FQNEAQ (reference sequence). Unmatched junction bases numbered 4, after V lost 3 bases and J lost 2 bases. The CDR3 protein is CASSFGTGDGNQPQHF. CDR3 DNA sequence: TGTGCCAGCAGCTTCGGGACAGGGGATGGCAATCAGCCCCAGCATTTT.

The chain uses TRBV2 and TRBJ1-2; possibly TRBD1 for D (6 bases). Trimming removed 2 bases from V and 2 bases from J, with 6 bases in between. Germline assignment: CDR1 SNHLY and CDR2 FYNNEI. This CDR3 spans 13 amino acids. Here the CDR3 reads CASSETGNYGYTF. Written as DNA, the CDR3 is TGTGCCAGCAGTGAAACAGGGAACTATGGCTACACCTTC.

The chain uses TRBV2 and TRBJ2-7, with 7 nucleotides matching TRBD1. The trim removed 5 bases at V and 7 bases at J, leaving 14 bases unmatched. This CDR3 has 15 residues. In germline, CDR1 is SNHLY, CDR2 FYNNEI. The CDR3 sequence: CASSFTHDRVGEQYF. The CDR3 DNA follows: TGTGCCAGCAGTTTTACTCACGACAGGGTAGGGGAGCAGTACTTC.

This clone showed up just once. The chain carries TRBV19 and TRBJ2-1, with TRBD2 as a possible D gene (5 bases). V was shortened by 1 base and J by 0 bases, with 7 bases between the two germline ends. Germline V gene sequence: CDR1 LNHDA, CDR2 SQIVND (reference sequence). The CDR3 contains 15 residues. The CDR3 region is CASSIADSSYNEQFF. CDR3 in DNA: TGTGCCAGTAGTATAGCGGACTCCTCCTACAATGAGCAGTTCTTC.

As for this clone: Without the conserved terminal phenylalanine or tryptophan, this CDR3 likely stems from a read error. The chain couples TRBV18 to TRBJ1-6, with D hard to call. Germline V CDR1 and CDR2: KGHSH, LQKENI. The CDR3 runs to 16 residues. V was pared by 3 bases and J by 10 bases, with 19 bases between. DNA for the CDR3: TGTGCCAGCTCACCTAATAAATTGGATCTAGGCTCACCCCTCCACCTT. Protein: CASSPNKLDLGSPLHL.